Below, 3 T cell receptor beta chains from the same sample are listed, as sequenced in a study of blood T cell repertoires in COVID-19. TCRdb's table, derived via immunoSEQ multiplex PCR, lists solely in-frame clones and lacks some. The sample has about 280,000 clones, approximately 81% seen once; the top ten hold under 3%. The sequencing sample was made of PBMCs or T cells enriched from blood (not recorded which). These receptors were taken from a woman in her forties or fifties who had recovered from COVID-19.

The chain recombines TRBV18 with TRBJ2-7; TRBD1 agrees at 9 bases. Trimming cost V 5 bases and J 6 bases; bases outside gene matches: 8. CDR1 and CDR2 (germline): KGHSH, LQKENI. There are 14 residues in the CDR3. DNA for the CDR3: TGTGCCAGCTCAATTGCCGGGACAGGGTCCGAGCAGTACTTC. Translated: CASSIAGTGSEQYF.

V is TRBV19 and J is TRBJ2-1; 7 bases are a match to TRBD2. CDR1 LNHDA and CDR2 SQIVND come from the germline V gene (reference sequence). The CDR3 has 15 amino acids. V trimming: 4 bases; J trimming: 8 bases; junction bases outside the gene matches: 11. The CDR3 DNA is TGTGCCAGTAGTACATATGGGAGGGCCGGCGATGAGCAGTTCTTC. Protein sequence: CASSTYGRAGDEQFF.

The CDR3 sequence is CASSATGTGEQFF. The DNA of the CDR3 is TGTGCCAGCAGCGCGACAGGGACGGGAGAGCAGTTCTTC. V and J are TRBV9 and TRBJ2-1, with TRBD1 matching 7 bases. In germline, CDR1 is SGDLS, CDR2 YYNGEE. Trimming at V came to 3 bases and at J to 10 bases, leaving 7 bases not matched to a gene. CDR3 length: 13 residues.